Below, 5 T cell receptor beta chains from the same sample are listed, as sequenced in a study of patients and donors after allogeneic stem cell transplantation. TCRdb reprocessed the RT-PCR reads with MiXCR, giving one entry per CDR3 protein. This sample yields 150,000 to 200,000 distinct CDR3 sequences, of which 41% are seen a single time; less than 40% belongs to the top ten. The sequencing sample was made of blood, either unsorted or a sorted T cell fraction (not recorded which). The source of these receptors is a human donor who was either an allogeneic HSCT recipient or a stem cell or donor lymphocyte infusion donor (not recorded which). It is not recorded whose cells these are; they may come from a transplant donor.

V is TRBV12-3 or TRBV12-4 and J is TRBJ1-1; D may be TRBD1 (5 bases). The CDR3 spans 15 residues. Trimming removed 5 bases at V and 7 bases at J, with 20 bases between. CDR3 sequence (DNA): TGTGCCAGCAGTCCGAGACCTGGCCAGGGCATTGAAGCTTTCTTT. Its protein product is CASSPRPGQGIEAFF.

There are a few counts of this clonotype. The CDR3 DNA reads as TGTGCCAGCAGCGGGCTAGCGGGAGGGCCGGCCGGGGAGCTGTTTTTT. Translation gives CASSGLAGGPAGELFF. This rearrangement joins TRBV9 to TRBJ2-2; 12 nucleotides match TRBD2. Germline-derived CDR1 and CDR2 are SGDLS and YYNGEE. The CDR3 contains 16 residues. V shed 3 bases and J 6 bases; nucleotides not matched to a gene: 6.

DNA of the CDR3: TGTGCCAGCAGCCACGGGGACAGCTACTATGGCTACACCTTC. This gives the protein CASSHGDSYYGYTF. The gene calls are TRBV7-9 and TRBJ1-2; the match to TRBD1 covers 7 bases. Germline CDR1 and CDR2: SEHNR and FQNEAQ (reference sequence). Trimming cost V 5 bases and J 3 bases; bases outside gene matches: 6. The CDR3 is made up of 14 amino acids.

This chain links TRBV29-1 with TRBJ2-7; TRBD2 agrees at 9 bases. V lost 4 bases, J lost 5 bases, and 15 bases stayed unmatched. CDR3 size: 16 residues. The germline CDR1 and CDR2 sequences are SQVTM and ANQGSEA. The CDR3 sequence: CSVVAPLREGRDEQYF. For the CDR3, the DNA is TGCAGCGTTGTAGCCCCCCTGCGGGAGGGTCGCGACGAGCAGTACTTC.

This clonotype was seen once. This chain links TRBV6-5 with TRBJ1-3; 9 bases fit TRBD1. Germline assignment: CDR1 MNHEY and CDR2 SVGAGI. The CDR3 contains 15 residues. V was clipped by 4 bases and J by 4 bases; unmatched bases: 5. CDR3 coding DNA: TGTGCCAGCAGTTTCGACAGGGGGAAGGGAAACACCATATATTTT. Protein product: CASSFDRGKGNTIYF.